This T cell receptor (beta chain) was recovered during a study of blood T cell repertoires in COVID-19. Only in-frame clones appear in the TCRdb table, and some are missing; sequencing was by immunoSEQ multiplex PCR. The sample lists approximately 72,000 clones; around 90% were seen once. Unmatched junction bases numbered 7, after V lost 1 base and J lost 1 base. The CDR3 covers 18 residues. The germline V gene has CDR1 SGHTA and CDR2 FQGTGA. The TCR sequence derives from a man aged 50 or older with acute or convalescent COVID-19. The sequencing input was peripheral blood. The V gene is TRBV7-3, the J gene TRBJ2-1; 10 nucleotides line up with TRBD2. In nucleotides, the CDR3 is TGTGCCAGCAGCTTAAGTGCGCCTAGCGGGGGTTCCTACAATGAGCAGTTCTTC. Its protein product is CASSLSAPSGGSYNEQFF.